What follows is one T cell receptor (beta chain) and its context. Its antigen specificity is not known. Base qualities are not recorded, but no much larger clone differs from it by a single base. These data belong to a study of cytomegalovirus exposure and HLA in healthy donors (dated by TCRdb to the late 2010s). Regarding the study in general: In an earlier analysis of roughly 590 of the donors, around 300 Gb of sequence data and 120 million or so unique TCR beta sequences from 180 million or so T cells were reported. An early release that covered some 640 HLA-typed donors contained 250 to 350 gigabases of sequencing data and 65 million to 100 million unique TCR sequences. Among the roughly 400 genotyped donors, approximately 82% belonged to the genetic ancestry cluster associated with self-reported Caucasian donors. The study aimed to test whether cataloging public T cell receptors could reveal signatures of past pathogen exposure. The study profiled the T cell repertoires of 500 to 800 subjects by immunosequencing and related them to cytomegalovirus serostatus. A separate validation cohort of over 95 different subjects was used in addition to the roughly 620-subject first cohort. The study combined high-throughput TCR immunosequencing, statistical association of individual TCRs with disease status, and machine learning to predict cytomegalovirus infection status. A later analysis re-analyzed previously published TCR beta repertoires from roughly 690 donors and added high-resolution HLA genotyping to study TCR occurrence patterns. Rather than drawing on any new phenotypic data, the later analysis identified candidate immune exposures from TCR beta sequences and the way those sequences occurred across donors. An earlier analysis of fewer than 750 of the donors used high-throughput TCR beta sequencing to judge whether each TCR beta V gene segment behaved as functional or pseudogenic. Donor age, sex, ethnicity and CMV serostatus were compiled together with the repertoire data. A later genetic analysis used genome-wide SNP genotypes for about 55% of the 666 donors, treating that subset as a discovery cohort. All discovery cohort repertoires had been generated using a single sequencing platform. HLA typing included class I and class II loci at four-digit resolution. The number of typed donors differed by locus: about 620-640 for A, B, C, DRB1 and DQB1; some 500 for DQA1; 600 to 610 for DPA1; and some 450 for DPB1. Four to six DR-DQ haplotypes were handled as single units for association and clustering, since linkage in the cohort was strong. On average, around 240,000 unique TCR beta nucleotide sequences were sequenced per donor among a few hundred genotyped donors of the cohort, with about 17% of those sequences being non-productive. What the authors observed across the whole study: The study listed approximately 150 TCR beta chains as associated with cytomegalovirus. Most CMV-associated TCR beta chains appeared to be HLA-restricted in a later analysis, and the HLA associations seemed to be driven largely by CMV exposure. According to a later genetic analysis, donors in an Asian-associated ancestry cluster had fewer N-insertions in productive TCRs than the roughly 670-donor mean. Several of the top co-occurrence clusters appeared to be linked to parvovirus B19, influenza, CMV and Epstein-Barr virus, according to a later analysis. In an earlier analysis of fewer than 750 of the donors, most TCR beta V segments were observed in productive rearrangements about 87% or about 30% of the time, broadly matching IMGT annotations. In a later analysis, more than 15,000 TCR beta sequences were associated with specific HLA alleles at a false discovery rate of 0.05. Roughly uniform sequencing depth across donors was assumed in presence/absence analyses, although this assumption may not hold. Correlated functional status among segregating V segments might be attributable to linkage disequilibrium, but an unknown experimental factor could not be ruled out. According to a later analysis, TCR association rates differed among HLA loci, with DRB1 alleles showing the most associated TCRs and HLA-C alleles showing the fewest. A further reported finding was that TCR beta sequences accurately predicted the HLA-A and HLA-B alleles for most subjects in the first cohort. A later genetic analysis associated a missense DCLRE1C variant with V-gene and J-gene trimming of TCR beta chains, and an independent cohort replicated the association. The cohort was sequenced for TCR beta chains only, and without alpha or paired-chain data the features that could be detected were limited. In both the original and validation cohorts, the classifier was reported to diagnose cytomegalovirus status with high specificity and sensitivity. Across donors, most TCR sequences were observed very rarely, whereas some public TCRs were present in many individuals. Compared with equally common non-associated chains, HLA-associated TCR beta chains in a later analysis were more clonally expanded and had lower generation probabilities. In vitro tests confirmed that a few of the cytomegalovirus-associated TCR beta chains recognize cytomegalovirus antigens. Because counts were too low, about 15 rarely observed V segments, including chromosome 9 orphons, were left out of the earlier analysis of about 620 of the donors. The sequencing pipeline was judged likely to have produced a cluster of highly shared sequence variants as a technical artifact. When HLA alleles, especially DR and DQ, strongly co-occurred, TCR associations were difficult to assign to individual alleles. For the cohort, immune exposure information was limited to CMV serostatus. The authors suggested that the approach could potentially be generalized to other disease states and immunological phenotypes. HLA typing was unavailable for some donors at each locus, so association tests used only the typed subset.

The cohort was made up of several hundred healthy bone marrow donors. At the time of sampling, every cohort member was nominally healthy, though immune exposures that went unrecorded were likely present. The donor tested CMV seronegative and was one of the 352 seronegative cohort members. Each donor provided a peripheral blood sample, and peripheral blood mononuclear cells were used for TCR beta sequencing. The Qiagen DNeasy Blood Extraction Kit was used to extract genomic DNA from the blood cell samples. The library was generated by the immunoSEQ multiplex PCR assay. The multiplex PCR relied on a mix of 60 forward primers for TCR Vbeta segments and 13 reverse primers for TCR Jbeta segments. A multiplex PCR assay on genomic DNA amplified the CDR3 region of rearranged TCR beta genes. The amplified TCR beta libraries were sequenced on the Illumina HiSeq System as 87-base-pair reads. On the study's bioinformatics: In a later analysis, around 80 million unique TCR beta chains were counted across the 650 to 700 repertoires, and roughly 11 million of these chains were shared by at least two donors. To remove PCR and sequencing errors, raw reads were error-corrected and collapsed into unique sequences using a nearest-neighbor algorithm that merged closely related sequences. CDR3 sequences were aligned to IMGT reference sequences to assign V, D and J gene segments. For a sequence to be retained, a match of at least six nucleotides to both a V gene segment and a J gene segment was required. Rearrangements were classified as productive when the CDR3 lacked stop codons and remained in frame with V and J, and all other rearrangements were classified as non-productive. Following IMGT convention, CDR3 was defined as the stretch from the second conserved V-encoded cysteine to the conserved J-encoded phenylalanine. In an earlier analysis of around 570 of the donors, sequences lacking an unambiguous match to a single V gene segment were excluded. An earlier analysis of some 500 of the donors classified V segments as functional when productive rearrangements were above 56.7% and as segregating when the standard deviation between donors was above 5%. A statistical classification framework was built to diagnose cytomegalovirus status from the catalog of TCR beta chain sequences. In a later analysis, TCR nucleotide sequences were compared against IMGT/GENE-DB human TR gene sequences so that V and J genes could be assigned. Using the TCRdist pipeline, a later analysis assigned CDR3 sequences along with most-parsimonious VDJ recombination scenarios. In a later analysis, every TCR beta chain was defined by the combination of its CDR3 amino acid sequence and its V-gene family, and reads without a unique V-gene family were dropped. As a way to deal with suspected cross-contamination and a sequencing artifact, a later analysis dropped roughly 620 nucleotide sequences that were highly shared and had low generation probability. A later analysis calculated a clonal expansion index for each public chain from normalized within-repertoire ranks of inferred template counts. In a later analysis, generation probabilities were computed with a VDJ recombination model fitted to out-of-frame rearrangements, and the resulting probabilities were checked against IGoR. A later analysis scored TCR-TCR, TCR-HLA and TCR-CMV co-occurrence with hypergeometric tests, applying a repertoire-size bias correction to TCR pairs. A later analysis estimated false discovery rates by permuting HLA or CMV assignments 20 times. In a later analysis, co-occurring TCRs were grouped using DBSCAN, and TCRdist sequence similarity was added for clustering within HLA-allele-positive subsets. Repertoires with fewer than 30,000 or more than 120,000 public chains were left out of co-occurrence clustering, as were five repertoires with anomalous nucleotide sharing. TCRdb limited this immuneACCESS table to in-frame rearrangements with V and J called. A share of clones is missing; checked studies link under half to unresolved V genes, and the rest is unexplained. The V and J calls and clone size come from that table; D and trimming were worked out from the DNA. The table for this sample lists approximately 170,000 clones; around 75% of them were counted only once. Together, the top ten hold around 4.7% of the sample.

Material for sequencing was PBMCs. This TCR was recovered from a male donor in good health and CMV-seronegative.

The nucleotide sequence reads as follows: TGTGCCAGCAGCGAAGGACTAGTTAATGAGCAGTTCTTC. Its amino acids are CASSEGLVNEQFF. The rearranged segments are TRBV7-2 and TRBJ2-1; TRBD2 agrees with 7 junctional bases. Including the terminal cysteine and phenylalanine, the CDR3 comprises 13 residues. Left in the record is the CDR3 DNA by itself, 39 bases read in frame from the first base. Reading the germline V gene gives CDR1 SGHTA and CDR2 FQGNSA. V has 5 bases trimmed and J has 7 bases trimmed; junction bases matching no gene number 5.